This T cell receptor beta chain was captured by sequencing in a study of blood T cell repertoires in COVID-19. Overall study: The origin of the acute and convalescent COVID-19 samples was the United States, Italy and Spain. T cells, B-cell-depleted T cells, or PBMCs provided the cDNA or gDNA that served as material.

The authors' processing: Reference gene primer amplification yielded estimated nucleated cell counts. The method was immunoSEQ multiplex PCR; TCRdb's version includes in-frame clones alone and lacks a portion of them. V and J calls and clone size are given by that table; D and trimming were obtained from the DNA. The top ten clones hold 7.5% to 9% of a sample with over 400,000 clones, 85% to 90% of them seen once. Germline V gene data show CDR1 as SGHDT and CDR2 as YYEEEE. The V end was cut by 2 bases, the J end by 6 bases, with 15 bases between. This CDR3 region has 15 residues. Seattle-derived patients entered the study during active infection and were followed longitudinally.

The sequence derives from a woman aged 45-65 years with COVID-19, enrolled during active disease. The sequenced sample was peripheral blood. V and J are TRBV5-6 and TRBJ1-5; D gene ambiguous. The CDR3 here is CASSFGQPGGQPQHF. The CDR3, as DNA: TGTGCCAGCAGCTTTGGGCAGCCTGGAGGTCAGCCCCAGCATTTT.